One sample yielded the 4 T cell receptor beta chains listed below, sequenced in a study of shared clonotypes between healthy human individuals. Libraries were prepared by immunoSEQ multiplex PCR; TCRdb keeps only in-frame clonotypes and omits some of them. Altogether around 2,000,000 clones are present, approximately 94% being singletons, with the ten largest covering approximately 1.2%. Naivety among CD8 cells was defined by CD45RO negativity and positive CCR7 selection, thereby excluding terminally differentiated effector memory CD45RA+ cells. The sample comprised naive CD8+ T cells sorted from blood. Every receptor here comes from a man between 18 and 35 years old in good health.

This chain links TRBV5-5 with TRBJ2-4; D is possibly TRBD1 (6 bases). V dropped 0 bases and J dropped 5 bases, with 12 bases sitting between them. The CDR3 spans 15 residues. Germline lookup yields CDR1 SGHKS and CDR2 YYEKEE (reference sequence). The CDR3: CASSLDRVRENIQYF. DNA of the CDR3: TGTGCCAGCAGCTTGGACAGGGTTCGGGAAAACATTCAGTACTTC.

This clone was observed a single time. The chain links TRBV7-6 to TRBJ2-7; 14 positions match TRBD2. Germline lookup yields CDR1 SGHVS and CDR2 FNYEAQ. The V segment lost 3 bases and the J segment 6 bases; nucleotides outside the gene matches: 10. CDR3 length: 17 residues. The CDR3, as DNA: TGTGCCAGCAGCTTGGGGACTAGCGGGGGCCTCACGGCCGAGCAGTACTTC. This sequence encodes CASSLGTSGGLTAEQYF.

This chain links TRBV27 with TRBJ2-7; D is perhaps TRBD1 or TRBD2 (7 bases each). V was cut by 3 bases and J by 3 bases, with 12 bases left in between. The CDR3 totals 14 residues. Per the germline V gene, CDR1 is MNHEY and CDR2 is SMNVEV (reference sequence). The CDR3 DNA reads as TGTGCCAGCAGTTTCAGGGGGGGGGACTACGAGCAGTACTTC. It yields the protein CASSFRGGDYEQYF.

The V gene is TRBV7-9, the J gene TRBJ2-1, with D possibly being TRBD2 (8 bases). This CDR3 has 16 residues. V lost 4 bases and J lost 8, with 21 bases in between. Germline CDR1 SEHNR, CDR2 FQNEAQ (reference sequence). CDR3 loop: CASSSFLAGRGDEQFF. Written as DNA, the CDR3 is TGTGCCAGCAGCTCCTTCCTAGCGGGCAGGGGGGATGAGCAGTTCTTC. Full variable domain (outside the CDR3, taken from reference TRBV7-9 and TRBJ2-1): DTGVSQNPRHKITKRGQNVTFRCDPISEHNRLYWYRQTLGQGPEFLTYFQNEAQLEKSRLLSDRFSAERPKGSFSTLEIQRTEQGDSAMYLCASSSFLAGRGDEQFFGPGTRLTVL.